This T cell receptor beta chain originates from a study of post-analysis software for immune sequencing data. Turning to the study itself: Recorded subtypes: relapsing-remitting, secondary progressive, progressive-relapsing; some patients unannotated.

The CDR3 sequence is 16 residues long. The junction had 8 bases not matched to a gene; V was cut back by 7 bases and J by 2 bases. Germline V lookup: CDR1 PRHDT, CDR2 FYEKMQ (reference sequence). The study, taken as a whole, reports: Controls had lower frequencies than patients of a few TRBV segments, which included TRBV5-6, TRBV5-1 and TRBV20-1. With F measure, samples from one preparation batch clustered together strongly.

Unique molecular identifiers tagged the TCR beta cDNA libraries. Some 500,000 cDNA molecules were obtained from roughly 1.1 to 9.2 million T cells. TCRdb redid the calling of the PCR reads with MiXCR, one entry per CDR3 protein. Of 800,000 to 950,000 distinct CDR3 sequences in the sample, about 50% are singletons; the top ten hold approximately 4.2%. As regards this clonotype: Its antigen is not known.

This chain links TRBV13 with TRBJ2-1; 10 bases agree with TRBD2. What was sequenced was blood. The source of this sequence is a girl aged 10 to 17 with multiple sclerosis. CDR3: CASTLDGLAAYNEQFF. The CDR3 DNA sequence: TGTGCCAGCACCCTTGACGGACTAGCGGCCTACAATGAGCAGTTCTTC.